This record concerns one TCR beta chain sequence. Its specificity is unknown. This entry belongs to a study of breast tumors, draining lymph nodes, adjacent tissues. Breast cancer patients provided tissue from their axillary draining lymph nodes. Study results and limitations: Compared with lymph nodes, tumors were less diverse; compared with nontumor tissue, more. Most tumor T cells seemingly derive from lymph node, then expand in tumor. Compared with basal-like, luminal-like tumors shared significantly more repertoire with nontumor tissue.

MiXCR, applied by TCRdb to the multiplex PCR reads, yields one record per CDR3 protein. The table lists about 270,000 distinct CDR3 sequences, more than 30% of them singletons. The V gene end was trimmed by 7 bases and the J gene end by 5 bases; junction bases not matched to a gene: 21. The CDR3 extends over 18 amino acids. Germline CDR1 and CDR2: SQVTM and ANQGSEA. The sequenced sample was axillary lymph node tissue. This TCR derives from a female donor with breast cancer. Some clones in this sample may be carry-over from other donors' samples. J is TRBJ2-5 and V is TRBV29-1; TRBD2 matches at 11 bases. The CDR3 spells CSARTSGSGTGRKETQYF. CDR3 DNA sequence: TGCAGCGCACGAACTAGCGGGAGTGGGACGGGGAGGAAGGAGACCCAGTACTTC.